This T cell receptor beta chain was obtained from a study of blood T cells in healthy people across ages. CDR1 is SQVTM and CDR2 is ANQGSEA in the germline V gene. Trimming pared 6 bases from V and 9 bases from J, leaving 21 bases between. The CDR3 is 13 residues long. This clonotype has more than one count but fewer than ten. Alongside a J-beta primer mix, a sample-barcoded 5' primer served in a second PCR lasting about 7 to 12 cycles. TCRdb processed the 5' RACE reads anew with MiXCR; each CDR3 protein has one entry. The table records some 850,000 distinct CDR3 sequences, roughly 26% of them present only once. This same sample was also part of a study on T cells of mothers and their children.

V usage is TRBV29-1 and J usage is TRBJ2-7, with D possibly TRBD1 on 6 matching bases. The sequencing sample was made of blood. The receptor was derived from a boy younger than 18 in good health. This chain's CDR3 is CSVAVDTGPWQYF. The DNA of the CDR3 is TGCAGCGTCGCCGTAGATACAGGGCCGTGGCAGTACTTC.